The 15 T cell receptor beta chains listed next were all sequenced from one sample in a study of CD4 T cells in relation to SARS-CoV-2 and coronaviruses (dated by TCRdb to 2020 to 2023). CD4+ T cells from unexposed donors were collected before the COVID-19 pandemic (2011-2018). After less than eleven days of culture, CD4+ T cells were isolated with the EasySep CD4+ T cell isolation kit. Antigen specificity for these receptors is unknown. The protocol used for the library was the immunoSEQ multiplex PCR assay. TCRdb stores this immuneACCESS table with in-frame sequences only. Part of the clones is absent; in the studies checked, under half of the shortfall reflects unresolved V genes, and no reason is known for the rest. The sample records some 19,000 clones, 78% of which are singletons. The ten largest clonotypes hold roughly a sixth of the sample. The material sequenced was CD4+ T cells from PBMCs, cultured in vitro. These receptors originate from a human donor in good health.

This chain joins TRBV6-5 and TRBJ2-1; 14 nucleotides line up with TRBD2. The J segment lost 8 bases and the V segment lost 5 bases, leaving 5 bases of the junction unmatched. The germline V gene has CDR1 MNHEY and CDR2 SVGAGI. The CDR3 spans 15 residues. The CDR3 region is CASSLGTSGSDEQFF. CDR3 coding DNA: TGTGCCAGCAGTCTCGGGACTAGCGGGAGCGATGAGCAGTTCTTC.

J is TRBJ1-1 and V is TRBV7-3; D might be TRBD1 (5 bases). V shed 4 bases and J shed 5 bases, with 11 bases lying between them. The CDR3 covers 13 residues. Germline V gene lookup returns CDR1 SGHTA and CDR2 FQGTGA. In DNA form, the CDR3 reads TGTGCCAGCAGCTCCGTCAGGGAAACTGAAGCTTTCTTT. Translated: CASSSVRETEAFF.

V gene TRBV3-1 (or the pseudogene TRBV3-2) combines with J gene TRBJ2-3; 9 bases map to TRBD2. V lost 2 bases to trimming and J lost 6 bases; unmatched junction nucleotides: 3. The CDR3 runs 14 residues. CDR1 and CDR2 from the germline V gene are LGHDT and YNNKEL (reference sequence). The CDR3 reads CASSQIAGADTQYF. CDR3 DNA: TGTGCCAGCAGCCAAATAGCGGGAGCCGATACGCAGTATTTT.

This chain joins TRBV6-2 or TRBV6-3 and TRBJ2-1, with 8 bases that match TRBD2. Trimming took 1 base from V and 6 from J; bases not matched to a gene: 2. Per germline, CDR1 MNHEY and CDR2 SVGEGT. CDR3 length equals 14 residues. This CDR3 reads CASSYFLAGNEQFF. CDR3 DNA sequence: TGTGCCAGCAGTTACTTCCTAGCGGGCAATGAGCAGTTCTTC.

The chain recombines TRBV18 with TRBJ2-5; D may match TRBD1 or TRBD2 (5 bases each). The V gene lost 8 bases and the J gene lost 5 bases, with 15 bases spanning the gap. This CDR3 comprises 13 residues. Germline CDR1 and CDR2: KGHSH and LQKENI. CDR3 DNA: TGTGCCAGCACAAGCGAGGGGCAGGAGACCCAGTACTTC. Translation gives CASTSEGQETQYF.

The chain is built from TRBV25-1 and TRBJ2-7; D may be TRBD2 (6 bases). Trimming stripped 1 base from V and 2 bases from J, with 12 bases between. Germline V lookup: CDR1 MGHDK, CDR2 SYGVNS. CDR3 length: 15 residues. For the CDR3, the DNA is TGTGCCAGCAGTGAATTCGGAGGAGGGGCCTACGAGCAGTACTTC. Translating it yields CASSEFGGGAYEQYF.

The chain combines TRBV5-1 with TRBJ1-4, with D possibly TRBD1 on 6 matching bases. This CDR3 is built from 15 residues. Germline CDR1 SGHRS, CDR2 YFSETQ. V was clipped by 4 bases and J by 4 bases, with 14 bases between them. The CDR3 DNA follows: TGCGCCAGCAGCGGCCCAGGGGTTCTTAATGAAAAACTGTTTTTT. It encodes CASSGPGVLNEKLFF. Full variable domain (remainder filled in from reference TRBV5-1 and TRBJ1-4): KAGVTQTPRYLIKTRGQQVTLSCSPISGHRSVSWYQQTPGQGLQFLFEYFSETQRNKGNFPGRFSGRQFSNSRSEMNVSTLELGDSALYLCASSGPGVLNEKLFFGSGTQLSVL.

The chain is built from TRBV19 and TRBJ2-2; D gene uncertain. The germline V gene encodes CDR1 LNHDA and CDR2 SQIVND (reference sequence). The V end was cut by 8 bases, the J end by 0 bases, with 10 bases between. This CDR3 comprises 14 residues. The CDR3 nucleotides are TGTGCCAGTGGGTGGGCAGCGAACACCGGGGAGCTGTTTTTT. Encoded protein: CASGWAANTGELFF.

This clone was seen only a few times. The rearrangement uses TRBV7-8 and TRBJ2-7, with 13 positions matching TRBD2. With V trimmed by 5 bases and J by 0 bases, 4 bases remained unmatched. This CDR3 is 16 amino acids long. Germline CDR1 SGHVS, CDR2 FQNEAQ. DNA of the CDR3: TGTGCCAGCAGCCGAGGGACTAGCGGGGTCTCCTACGAGCAGTACTTC. Its translation is CASSRGTSGVSYEQYF.

The CDR3 DNA is TGTGCCATCAGTAAGCGGGAGTTGTCAGATACGCAGTATTTT. Translation: CAISKRELSDTQYF. The chain has TRBV10-3 and TRBJ2-3; TRBD2 matches at 8 bases. Trimming took 5 bases from V and 4 from J; bases not matched to a gene: 5. Germline-derived CDR1 and CDR2 are ENHRY and SYGVKD. The CDR3 has 14 residues.

This clone occurred a few times. This chain uses TRBV27 with TRBJ2-7; D may correspond to TRBD1 or TRBD2 (5 bases each). V was trimmed by 5 bases and J by 1 base, leaving 9 bases between them. The CDR3 is 13 amino acids. Germline CDR1 and CDR2: MNHEY and SMNVEV (reference sequence). For the CDR3, the DNA is TGTGCCAGCAGTCGGGGCCCGTCCTACGAGCAGTACTTC. This gives the protein CASSRGPSYEQYF.

This chain links TRBV7-3 with TRBJ2-5; D is unclear. Trimming pared 1 base from V and 3 bases from J, leaving 9 bases between. The CDR3 sequence is 14 residues long. The germline V gene has CDR1 SGHTA and CDR2 FQGTGA. The CDR3: CASSLNGRKETQYF. CDR3 sequence (DNA): TGTGCCAGCAGCTTAAACGGCCGTAAAGAGACCCAGTACTTC.

The chain employs TRBV29-1 and TRBJ2-3; D is possibly TRBD1 (6 bases). The CDR3 sequence is 14 residues long. Germline V CDR1 and CDR2: SQVTM, ANQGSEA. V gave up 7 bases and J gave up 1 base, with 15 bases separating them. DNA for the CDR3: TGCAGCGCCCGTTGGGCAGGGGGCACAGATACGCAGTATTTT. It encodes CSARWAGGTDTQYF.

The chain combines TRBV24-1 with TRBJ1-5; D might be TRBD1 (5 bases). The germline gives CDR1 KGHDR, CDR2 SFDVKD. The CDR3 length is 14 residues. Trimming pared 4 bases from V and 7 bases from J, leaving 13 bases between. In DNA, the CDR3 is TGTGCCACCAGTGAGCCGGGGACCACCCAGCCCCAGCATTTT. This sequence encodes CATSEPGTTQPQHF.

CDR3 nucleotide sequence: TGTGCCAGCAGCTTAGTGACAGGACTATACAATGAGCAGTTCTTC. It yields the protein CASSLVTGLYNEQFF. The chain has TRBV7-9 and TRBJ2-1; tentatively, D is TRBD1 or TRBD2 (6 bases each). V shed 1 base and J shed 4 bases, with 11 bases lying between them. The CDR3 has 15 residues. CDR1 and CDR2 (germline): SEHNR, FQNEAQ (reference sequence).